These T cell receptor beta chains were read from a single sample in a study of HIV-infected patients and healthy controls. TCRdb re-derived calls from the 5' RACE reads in MiXCR, one entry per CDR3 protein. The sample carries about 14,000 distinct CDR3 sequences, less than 15% recorded once. The specimen comprised blood, sampled during antiretroviral therapy. The receptors stem from an adult with HIV infection. The donor label of this sample is uncertain. Both conserved end residues are part of each CDR3. Each record gives: CDR3 length, D gene, clone size, V gene, J gene, CDR3 DNA, CDR3 protein. A D gene is named only where the DNA matches it firmly. Part of the rows lack a size; the others show once, few, many or a class for expanded clones.

14,-,-,TRBV15,TRBJ1-1,TGTGCCACCAGCAGAGATATCGGAAACACTGAAGCTTTCTTT,CATSRDIGNTEAFF
14,-,-,TRBV24-1,TRBJ2-2,TGTGCCACCAGTGATCCGAGACAGGCCGGGGAGCTGTTTTTT,CATSDPRQAGELFF
13,-,-,TRBV20-1,TRBJ1-1,TGCAGTGCTAAGGATTCCGGTAGTACTGAAGCTTTCTTT,CSAKDSGSTEAFF
13,-,many,TRBV29-1,TRBJ1-6,TGCAGCACAGGACAGAATTATAATTCACCCCTCCACTTT,CSTGQNYNSPLHF
14,-,many,TRBV10-1,TRBJ2-5,TGCGCCAGCAGTGAGGGGTCACTCCAAGAGACCCAGTACTTC,CASSEGSLQETQYF
15,-,many,TRBV29-1,TRBJ2-1,TGCAGCGTTTTTGACCAGTTGAAGGGCTACAATGAGCAGTTCTTC,CSVFDQLKGYNEQFF
17,TRBD2,few,TRBV4-2,TRBJ2-1,TGTGCCAGCAGCCAAGATACTGGCGGGAGGGCCGTAACTGAGCAGTTCTTC,CASSQDTGGRAVTEQFF
12,-,many,TRBV12-3/TRBV12-4,TRBJ2-3,TGTGCCAGCAAGCAAGAGACAGATACGCAGTATTTT,CASKQETDTQYF
15,TRBD2,many,TRBV20-1,TRBJ2-7,TGCAGTGCTAGAATTCCGGGACTAGCGGGCCACGAGCAGTACTTC,CSARIPGLAGHEQYF
15,-,many,TRBV19,TRBJ2-3,TGTGCCAGTAGTATGGGGGGCCTTAGCGGAGATACGCAGTATTTT,CASSMGGLSGDTQYF
15,-,many,TRBV6-1,TRBJ1-1,TGTGCCAGCAGTCCGTACAGGTATTCGAACACTGAAGCTTTCTTT,CASSPYRYSNTEAFF
19,TRBD1,-,TRBV7-9,TRBJ2-7,TGTGCCAGCAGCTTAGGGGGAGCAGAGAGAGGGACAGGGCTTCGCGAGCAGTACTTC,CASSLGGAERGTGLREQYF
15,TRBD2,-,TRBV10-2,TRBJ2-1,TGCGCCAGCAGTGACTTTGGGACTAGCTGGAATGAGCAGTTCTTC,CASSDFGTSWNEQFF
16,-,many,TRBV12-3/TRBV12-4,TRBJ2-4,TGTGCCAGCAGCTACACAGCGATTGGATCCAAAAACATTCAGTACTTC,CASSYTAIGSKNIQYF
17,-,medium-sized,TRBV10-1,TRBJ1-1,TGCGCCAGCAGTGAGGGGTCAGGGGTAGGGAGGAACACTGAAGCTTTCTTT,CASSEGSGVGRNTEAFF
15,TRBD2,few,TRBV2,TRBJ2-1,TGTGCCAGCAGACCTGGGACTAGCGGGTCGAATGAGCAGTTCTTC,CASRPGTSGSNEQFF
14,TRBD1,many,TRBV5-1,TRBJ2-1,TGCGCCAGCCACAGGGACAGTTCCTACAATGAGCAGTTCTTC,CASHRDSSYNEQFF
13,-,many,TRBV28,TRBJ2-5,TGTGCCAGCAGTTTATTACGGGAAGAGACCCAGTACTTC,CASSLLREETQYF
12,-,-,TRBV12-3/TRBV12-4,TRBJ2-2,TGTGCCAGCAGTTTTTTGACAGGGGAGCTGTTTTTT,CASSFLTGELFF
11,-,-,TRBV27,TRBJ2-1,TGTGCCAGCAGTACCCACAATGAGCAGTTCTTC,CASSTHNEQFF
13,-,many,TRBV30,TRBJ2-1,TGTGCCTGGAGTGTAGCACAGGGCAATGAGCAGTTCTTC,CAWSVAQGNEQFF
14,TRBD2,many,TRBV19,TRBJ2-4,TGTGCCAGTAGTATAGGGTCCCGGGAGGGCATTCAGTACTTC,CASSIGSREGIQYF
15,TRBD1,many,TRBV10-3,TRBJ1-2,TGTGCCATCAGCGAAGCACAGGGGACTAACTATGGCTACACCTTC,CAISEAQGTNYGYTF
12,-,-,TRBV28,TRBJ2-5,TGTGCCAGCAGTTCTTCTGCGGAGACCCAGTACTTC,CASSSSAETQYF
14,TRBD1,-,TRBV12-3/TRBV12-4,TRBJ1-4,TGTGCCAGCAGTCCCGGGACAGCTAATGAAAAACTGTTTTTT,CASSPGTANEKLFF
13,-,many,TRBV29-1,TRBJ1-5,TGCAGCGTTGTAACAGTTAGCAATCAGCCCCAGCATTTT,CSVVTVSNQPQHF
12,-,many,TRBV6-6,TRBJ2-7,TGTGCCAGTCTGGCAGGGTTTTACGAGCAGTACTTC,CASLAGFYEQYF
13,TRBD1,many,TRBV6-5,TRBJ2-7,TGTGCCAGCAGTTCTCGGACAGGGTACGAGCAGTACTTC,CASSSRTGYEQYF
15,TRBD1,many,TRBV4-1,TRBJ2-1,TGCGCCAGCAGCCATGCCGGGACAGGGTTCAATGAGCAGTTCTTC,CASSHAGTGFNEQFF
15,TRBD2,many,TRBV7-3,TRBJ2-1,TGTGCCAGCAGCTCCGTAGCGGGAGGGCCCAATGAGCAGTTCTTC,CASSSVAGGPNEQFF
14,-,-,TRBV29-1,TRBJ2-1,TGCAGCGTCATGTGGACGCGGGCCTACAATGAGCAGTTCTTC,CSVMWTRAYNEQFF
13,-,many,TRBV9,TRBJ2-3,TGTGCCAGCAGCGTAGGAGGCGGCGATACGCAGTATTTT,CASSVGGGDTQYF
16,TRBD1,many,TRBV2,TRBJ2-7,TGTGCCAGCAGTGAGGGCGGGACAGGGAGCTCCTACGAGCAGTACTTC,CASSEGGTGSSYEQYF
17,-,few,TRBV18,TRBJ2-5,TGTGCCAGCTCACCAAAGGCGGAGGAGGACAGCCAAGAGACCCAGTACTTC,CASSPKAEEDSQETQYF
16,TRBD2,few,TRBV6-5,TRBJ2-7,TGTGCCAGCAGCTCTACTCGACTAGCGCCTTCCTACGAGCAGTACTTC,CASSSTRLAPSYEQYF
16,-,-,TRBV20-1,TRBJ2-4,TGCAGTGCCGCCCCAGATCGACCGAAAGCCAAAAACATTCAGTACTTC,CSAAPDRPKAKNIQYF
14,-,-,TRBV5-1,TRBJ1-5,TGCGCCAGCAGCTTGTTTCCCGGAAATCAGCCCCAGCATTTT,CASSLFPGNQPQHF
13,-,many,TRBV18,TRBJ2-7,TGTGCCAGCTCACCGTACAACAGGGTCGAGCAGTACTTC,CASSPYNRVEQYF
17,TRBD2,-,TRBV7-2,TRBJ2-1,TGTGCCAGCAGCCTCACGCGGGGGGTGGGCACCTACAATGAGCAGTTCTTC,CASSLTRGVGTYNEQFF
13,TRBD2,many,TRBV20-1,TRBJ2-1,TGCAGTGAAGGACTAGCGGGAGTGAATGAGCAGTTCTTC,CSEGLAGVNEQFF
13,-,many,TRBV15,TRBJ2-2,TGTGCCACCAGCAGAGATCGAGTCGGGGAGCTGTTTTTT,CATSRDRVGELFF
16,TRBD2,few,TRBV7-8,TRBJ2-5,TGTGCCAGCAGCTCCCGAACATGGGGGGGACAAGAGACCCAGTACTTC,CASSSRTWGGQETQYF
15,TRBD1,many,TRBV10-3,TRBJ2-3,TGTGCCATCAGAGATGGGACAGAAAGCACAGATACGCAGTATTTT,CAIRDGTESTDTQYF
12,-,-,TRBV12-3/TRBV12-4,TRBJ1-3,TGTGCCAGCAATTTCAAGGGACACCCTTTATATTTT,CASNFKGHPLYF
18,TRBD1,many,TRBV19,TRBJ2-6,TGTGCCAGTAGTACGCCGGGACAGGGGTTAGCTGGGGCCAACGTCCTGACTTTC,CASSTPGQGLAGANVLTF
14,TRBD1,many,TRBV13,TRBJ1-1,TGTGCCAGCAGCTCAGCTGGGACAGTCAATGAAGCTTTCTTT,CASSSAGTVNEAFF
14,-,-,TRBV5-1,TRBJ2-7,TGCGCCAGCAGCTTGTATCATGGCAGCTACGAGCAGTACTTC,CASSLYHGSYEQYF
15,TRBD1,many,TRBV6-6,TRBJ2-2,TGTGCCAGCAGTTTCCGGGACAGGGTTCCCGGGGAGCTGTTTTTT,CASSFRDRVPGELFF
16,-,many,TRBV28,TRBJ2-3,TGTGCCAGCAGTTTGGGCCAGCAGGGAGACACAGATACGCAGTATTTT,CASSLGQQGDTDTQYF
14,TRBD1,many,TRBV7-9,TRBJ2-2,TGTGCCAGCAGCTTAACAGGGGTTACCGGGGAGCTGTTTTTT,CASSLTGVTGELFF
14,TRBD1,many,TRBV9,TRBJ2-5,TGTGCCAGCAGCGAGACAGGGAGCAGTGAGACCCAGTACTTC,CASSETGSSETQYF
15,TRBD1,many,TRBV6-1,TRBJ2-5,TGTGCCAGCAGAGCGACAGGGGCTACCGGAGAGACCCAGTACTTC,CASRATGATGETQYF
17,TRBD2,many,TRBV20-1,TRBJ2-1,TGCAGTGCACCTGGGGATAGCGGGATTACCTCCTACAATGAGCAGTTCTTC,CSAPGDSGITSYNEQFF
13,-,few,TRBV5-4,TRBJ1-2,TGTGCCAGCAGCAGACAGGAGAACTATGGCTACACCTTC,CASSRQENYGYTF
16,-,many,TRBV28,TRBJ1-4,TGTGCCAGCAGTTGGGAAGGCCTTGCAACTAATGAAAAACTGTTTTTT,CASSWEGLATNEKLFF
14,TRBD2,many,TRBV6-1,TRBJ2-3,TGTGCCACCAATCTAGCGGGAGGGCCAGATACGCAGTATTTT,CATNLAGGPDTQYF
11,-,few,TRBV29-1,TRBJ2-7,TGCAGCGTTGATCAGAACTACGAGCAGTACTTC,CSVDQNYEQYF